Listed here are 26 T cell receptor beta chains from one sample, sequenced in a study of T cell changes during pregnancy in multiple sclerosis. Some clones are missing from TCRdb's copy, which holds only in-frame ones; the method was immunoSEQ multiplex PCR. The table has tens of thousands of clones, about 88% seen once; the top ten hold roughly 1.2%. Source: CD4+ T cells from peripheral blood mononuclear cells, taken before pregnancy. These receptors came from a female donor with multiple sclerosis, enrolled in a pregnancy study.

The chain uses TRBV28 and TRBJ1-5; 8 bases fit TRBD1. V shed 3 bases, J shed 0 bases, and the junction held 16 bases outside the gene matches. Germline V gene sequence: CDR1 MDHEN, CDR2 SYDVKM. The CDR3 totals 20 residues. CDR3 region: CASSFGLGQERSLSNQPQHF. The CDR3 nucleotides read TGTGCCAGCAGTTTTGGGCTGGGACAGGAAAGGAGCCTTAGCAATCAGCCCCAGCATTTT.

This chain links TRBV5-4 with TRBJ2-3; 10 bases are shared with TRBD2. In germline, CDR1 is SGHNT, CDR2 YYREEE (reference sequence). CDR3 length equals 15 residues. Trimming at V came to 3 bases and at J to 0 bases, leaving 1 base not matched to a gene. CDR3: CASSSLAGSTDTQYF. CDR3 DNA sequence: TGTGCCAGCAGCTCACTAGCGGGGAGCACAGATACGCAGTATTTT. The entire variable domain, with the rest obtained from reference TRBV5-4 and TRBJ2-3, is as follows: ETGVTQSPTHLIKTRGQQVTLRCSSQSGHNTVSWYQQALGQGPQFIFQYYREEENGRGNFPPRFSGLQFPNYSSELNVNALELDDSALYLCASSSLAGSTDTQYFGPGTRLTVL.

Only one count was recorded for this clone. CDR3 in amino acids: CASNPQGTSPYEQYF. The CDR3 DNA reads as TGTGCCAGCAATCCACAGGGGACTTCCCCCTACGAGCAGTACTTC. The V call is TRBV6-1, the J call TRBJ2-7; tentative D call: TRBD1 (7 bases). The V gene's germline CDR1 is MNHNS and CDR2 SASEGT. The CDR3 consists of 15 residues. Trimming pared 7 bases from V and 2 bases from J, leaving 18 bases between.

V gene TRBV10-3 combines with J gene TRBJ2-1; 7 bases agree with TRBD2. The CDR3 is 14 residues long. Germline-derived CDR1 and CDR2 are ENHRY and SYGVKD. Losses at the gene ends were 10 bases for V and 5 bases for J; bases not matched to a gene: 11. The CDR3, as DNA: TGTGCCACCCTGGCGGGAGACGTTCACAATGAGCAGTTCTTC. It encodes CATLAGDVHNEQFF.

The chain couples TRBV7-2 to TRBJ2-7, with 9 bases matching TRBD1. Trimming took 3 bases from V and 4 from J; bases not matched to a gene: 1. Germline CDR1 is SGHTA and CDR2 is FQGNSA. This CDR3 comprises 13 residues. The CDR3 here is CASSFGTGYEQYF. CDR3 sequence (DNA): TGTGCCAGCAGCTTTGGGACAGGGTACGAGCAGTACTTC.

The chain couples TRBV5-1 to TRBJ2-7; a possible D gene is TRBD2 (5 bases). V lost 0 bases to trimming and J lost 6 bases, with 13 bases between them. Per germline, CDR1 SGHRS and CDR2 YFSETQ. This CDR3 spans 14 amino acids. As DNA, the CDR3 is TGCGCCAGCAGCTTGGCGGCTAGCTTACCCGAGCAGTACTTC. It codes for CASSLAASLPEQYF.

The CDR3 loop is CASSPPGLAGERQYF. The CDR3 nucleotides read TGTGCCAGCAGCCCACCGGGCCTAGCCGGGGAGCGGCAGTACTTC. The chain joins TRBV7-2 to TRBJ2-7; maybe TRBD2 (5 bases). The CDR3 is 15 residues long. Per germline, CDR1 SGHTA and CDR2 FQGNSA. The ends were cut back, 5 bases at V and 9 bases at J, with 23 bases in the middle. The full variable domain, in which reference TRBV7-2 and TRBJ2-7 provide the parts outside the CDR3, is GAGVSQSPSNKVTEKGKDVELRCDPISGHTALYWYRQSLGQGLEFLIYFQGNSAPDKSGLPSDRFSAERTGGSVSTLTIQRTQQEDSAVYLCASSPPGLAGERQYFGPGTRLTVT.

The gene calls are TRBV11-2 and TRBJ2-5; 8 nucleotides align to TRBD1. The length of the CDR3 is 15 residues. V shed 1 base and J 5 bases; nucleotides not matched to a gene: 6. Germline CDR1 SGHAT, CDR2 FQNNGV. The CDR3 loop reads CASSLAGGRLETQYF. As DNA, the CDR3 is TGTGCCAGCAGCTTAGCAGGGGGCCGGTTGGAGACCCAGTACTTC.

The chain recombines TRBV5-5 with TRBJ1-1; D gene ambiguous. V lost 0 bases and J 1 base, leaving 10 bases between the germline ends. The CDR3 is 15 amino acids. The V gene's germline CDR1 is SGHKS and CDR2 YYEKEE (reference sequence). The CDR3 coding sequence is TGTGCCAGCAGCTTGGCCCTACTCACGAACACTGAAGCTTTCTTT. Translation gives CASSLALLTNTEAFF.

The V gene is TRBV5-6, the J gene TRBJ1-1; maybe TRBD1 (6 bases). The CDR3 is made up of 14 amino acids. V lost 4 bases and J 4 bases, leaving 14 bases between the germline ends. The germline CDR1 and CDR2 sequences are SGHDT and YYEEEE. CDR3 in DNA: TGTGCCAGCAGCGCTAGGGGGTGGGGCACTGAAGCTTTCTTT. Translated, it gives CASSARGWGTEAFF.

This clone was detected only a few times. CDR3 in DNA: TGTGCCAGCAGCTCGCAGACTAGCGGGATCCAAGAGACCCAGTACTTC. Amino acids: CASSSQTSGIQETQYF. This chain connects TRBV28 to TRBJ2-5, with TRBD2 matching 11 bases. V gave up 6 bases and J gave up 1 base; unmatched junction bases: 7. CDR1 is MDHEN, CDR2 SYDVKM, per germline. This CDR3 is 16 amino acids long.

This rearrangement joins TRBV7-8 to TRBJ2-6; TRBD2 matches at 7 bases. The CDR3 has 17 amino acids. Germline V lookup: CDR1 SGHVS, CDR2 FQNEAQ. V was clipped by 0 bases and J by 0 bases; unmatched bases: 2. CDR3 in DNA: TGTGCCAGCAGCTTAGCGGGAGGGTTCTCTGGGGCCAACGTCCTGACTTTC. This translates into CASSLAGGFSGANVLTF.

This clone appeared once. The genes are TRBV30 and TRBJ1-5, with 7 bases aligning to TRBD1. The CDR3 runs to 13 residues. After removal of 2 bases from V and 5 bases from J, the junction contained 3 bases not matched to a gene. CDR1 and CDR2 from the germline V gene are GTSNPN and SVGIG (reference sequence). CDR3 sequence (DNA): TGTGCCTGGAGTCGTGACAGGGATCAGCCCCAGCATTTT. Protein sequence: CAWSRDRDQPQHF.

This sequence joins TRBV10-1 and TRBJ2-3, with TRBD1 identical over 8 bases. This CDR3 has 15 residues. The germline gives CDR1 WNHNN, CDR2 SYGVQD (reference sequence). V lost 6 bases, J lost 1 base, and 6 bases stayed unmatched. The CDR3: CASSRGQGGTDTQYF. In DNA, the CDR3 is TGCGCCAGCAGCAGGGGGCAGGGAGGCACAGATACGCAGTATTTT.

The rearrangement joins TRBV11-1 to TRBJ2-1, with TRBD1 matching 9 bases. The CDR3 has 17 amino acids. Germline V CDR1 and CDR2: SGHAT, FQDESV (reference sequence). J lost 5 bases, V lost 1 base, and 9 bases had no gene match. This CDR3 is CASSLGGGDRVHNEQFF. The CDR3 coding sequence is TGTGCCAGCAGCTTAGGAGGTGGGGACAGGGTCCACAATGAGCAGTTCTTC.

In this sample, this clone turned up a few times. This sequence joins TRBV2 and TRBJ2-7; TRBD1 agrees at 9 bases. Germline V lookup: CDR1 SNHLY, CDR2 FYNNEI. Unmatched junction bases numbered 4, after V lost 5 bases and J lost 5 bases. The length of the CDR3 is 13 residues. The CDR3 reads CASSTGTGNEQYF. The CDR3, as DNA: TGTGCCAGCAGTACCGGGACAGGGAACGAGCAGTACTTC. The entire variable domain, with the rest obtained from reference TRBV2 and TRBJ2-7, is as follows: EPEVTQTPSHQVTQMGQEVILRCVPISNHLYFYWYRQILGQKVEFLVSFYNNEISEKSEIFDDQFSVERPDGSNFTLKIRSTKLEDSAMYFCASSTGTGNEQYFGPGTRLTVT.

This chain uses TRBV5-8 with TRBJ1-1; D is possibly TRBD1 (5 bases). Germline V lookup: CDR1 SGHTS, CDR2 YDEGEE. The V end lost 2 bases, the J end lost 4 bases, and 15 bases lay between the germline ends. This CDR3 is built from 15 residues. CDR3 DNA: TGTGCCAGCAGCTTTGGCGTCAGGGTGGGCACTGAAGCTTTCTTT. Amino acids: CASSFGVRVGTEAFF.

This clone was seen a single time. J is TRBJ2-7 and V is TRBV7-2, with 11 bases aligning to TRBD2. This CDR3 has 14 amino acids. Germline CDR1 and CDR2: SGHTA and FQGNSA. The V and J ends lost 5 bases and 7 bases, in that order; junction bases with no gene match: 7. CDR3 nucleotide sequence: TGTGCCAGCAGCGTCACTAGCGGGAGTCGTGAGCAGTACTTC. The encoded protein is CASSVTSGSREQYF.

This sequence joins TRBV30 and TRBJ2-7, with 7 bases matching TRBD1. J was trimmed by 6 bases and V by 1 base; bases with no gene match: 12. In germline, CDR1 is GTSNPN, CDR2 SVGIG (reference sequence). The CDR3 is made up of 15 amino acids. For the CDR3, the DNA is TGTGCCTGGAGTGGGGACAGAAGGGGAGTCGGCGAGCAGTACTTC. This translates into CAWSGDRRGVGEQYF.

The CDR3 DNA is TGTGCCTGGAGTGTTGCTAAGATCCGGGAGGCCCACTACGAGCAGTACTTC. Translating it yields CAWSVAKIREAHYEQYF. The gene calls are TRBV30 and TRBJ2-7; the match to TRBD2 covers 7 bases. J gave up 3 bases and V 0 bases, and 14 bases lay outside the gene matches. The CDR3 runs to 17 residues. The germline gives CDR1 GTSNPN, CDR2 SVGIG (reference sequence).

The chain employs TRBV12-5 and TRBJ2-3; perhaps TRBD1 as D (6 bases). Germline assignment: CDR1 LGHNT and CDR2 FRNRAP. The length of the CDR3 is 14 residues. V was pared by 5 bases and J by 0 bases, with 9 bases between. The CDR3 sequence: CASGPGQSTDTQYF. The CDR3 bases are TGTGCTAGTGGTCCCGGACAGAGCACAGATACGCAGTATTTT.

This chain links TRBV5-1 with TRBJ1-1; 7 bases fit TRBD1. V gave up 7 bases and J gave up 1 base; unmatched junction bases: 7. CDR3 length: 14 residues. Germline values: CDR1 SGHRS, CDR2 YFSETQ. The CDR3 protein is CASQGGTGNTEAFF. In nucleotides, the CDR3 is TGCGCCAGCCAGGGGGGCACAGGGAACACTGAAGCTTTCTTT.

The chain couples TRBV10-2 to TRBJ1-5, with D possibly being TRBD1 (6 bases). From germline, CDR1 is WSHSY and CDR2 SAAADI. V lost 6 bases and J 1 base, leaving 7 bases between the germline ends. CDR3 length: 13 residues. CDR3 sequence (DNA): TGCGCCAGCAGACAGGGCAGCAATCAGCCCCAGCATTTT. This sequence encodes CASRQGSNQPQHF.

V and J are TRBV30 and TRBJ2-3; D remains unclear. This CDR3 is 11 amino acids long. Trimming took off 4 bases at V and 4 bases at J, with 6 bases between the two ends. Germline CDR1 reads GTSNPN; CDR2 reads SVGIG (reference sequence). This CDR3 is CAWKAADTQYF. CDR3 bases: TGTGCCTGGAAGGCGGCAGATACGCAGTATTTT. Supplemented by reference TRBV30 and TRBJ2-3, the full variable domain reads SQTIHQWPATLVQPVGSPLSLECTVEGTSNPNLYWYRQAAGRGLQLLFYSVGIGQISSEVPQNLSASRPQDRQFILSSKKLLLSDSGFYLCAWKAADTQYFGPGTRLTVL.

V gene TRBV11-3 combines with J gene TRBJ2-3, with 7 bases fitting TRBD1. The CDR3 runs to 15 residues. With 5 bases clipped from V and 2 bases from J, the junction kept 7 bases outside the gene matches. Germline assignment: CDR1 SGHNT and CDR2 YENEEA. CDR3 bases: TGTGCCAGCAGCCCCCGGGACAGCCACACAGATACGCAGTATTTT. Protein product: CASSPRDSHTDTQYF.

The chain employs TRBV4-3 and TRBJ1-1, with 9 nucleotides matching TRBD1. V trimming: 1 base; J trimming: 5 bases; junction bases outside the gene matches: 5. The germline V gene encodes CDR1 LGHNA and CDR2 YSLEER. There are 15 residues in the CDR3. The CDR3 sequence is CASSQGTGTGTEAFF. The DNA of the CDR3 is TGCGCCAGCAGCCAAGGGACAGGGACAGGGACTGAAGCTTTCTTT.